Below, one TCR beta chain is given with its context. This table comes from immunoSEQ multiplex PCR, and its TCRdb copy is limited to in-frame clones, with some not included. The table records tens of thousands of clones, 95% of them present only once. This sample was included in a study of technical replicates of blood from several donors. Per germline, CDR1 ENHRY and CDR2 SYGVKD. V was clipped by 6 bases and J by 6 bases; unmatched bases: 10. The CDR3 loop spans 14 amino acids. This sequence was found in a human donor in good health. The chain combines TRBV10-3 with TRBJ1-1; 7 bases are shared with TRBD1. Sample: T cells isolated from PBMCs. The CDR3 nucleotides read TGTGCCATCAGCGATTACAGGGGTAGCGCTGAAGCTTTCTTT. The encoded protein is CAISDYRGSAEAFF.